This T cell receptor beta chain was sequenced during a study of blood T cell repertoires in COVID-19. CDR3 length: 15 residues. Germline values: CDR1 LNHDA, CDR2 SQIVND (reference sequence). The V and J ends lost 7 bases and 2 bases, in that order; junction bases with no gene match: 7. Profiling relied on immunoSEQ multiplex PCR, and the TCRdb table lists in-frame clones only, not all of them. The sample lists about 42,000 clones; roughly 89% were seen once. This TCR was recovered from a man aged 50-59 years with active COVID-19. The chain combines TRBV19 with TRBJ2-7; 11 bases line up with TRBD1. Input material: peripheral blood. As DNA, the CDR3 is TGTGCCAGTAATGATCCGGGACAGGGGGCCTACGAGCAGTACTTC. Translated: CASNDPGQGAYEQYF.